Listed below are T cell receptor beta chains from one sample, sequenced in a study of blood T cell repertoires in COVID-19. Some clones are missing from TCRdb's copy, which holds only in-frame ones; the method was immunoSEQ multiplex PCR. The sample yields a few hundred thousand clones, 89% seen once. Sample: peripheral blood. Receptors originate from a man in his forties with acute or convalescent COVID-19. Both conserved end residues are part of each CDR3. D genes are given only for firm matches. Part of the rows lack a size; the others show once, few, many or a class for expanded clones.

J gene | V gene | clone size | D gene | CDR3 protein
TRBJ2-1 | TRBV10-3 | once | TRBD2 | CATGRETYSYNEQFF
TRBJ1-2 | TRBV2 | few | . | CASTKTANYGYTF
TRBJ2-1 | TRBV27 | . | TRBD2 | CASSLVTSGNGNEQFF
TRBJ1-6 | TRBV27 | . | TRBD1 | CASLKQGYNSPLHF
TRBJ2-3 | TRBV29-1 | . | TRBD1 | CSVHRTGTDTQYF
TRBJ2-1 | TRBV10-3 | . | . | CATTNRENNEQFF
TRBJ1-1 | TRBV6-5 | . | . | CASSYQGSMPEAFF
TRBJ1-2 | TRBV7-9 | . | . | CATRSEQNGYTF
TRBJ2-5 | TRBV19 | . | TRBD2 | CASSGGTGREETQYF
TRBJ2-5 | TRBV19 | . | . | CASSIGGQEQETQYF
TRBJ1-4 | TRBV5-4 | . | . | CASSLALGAGEKLFF
TRBJ2-1 | TRBV5-8 | . | TRBD1 | CASSEDRGNEQFF
TRBJ1-5 | TRBV5-6 | few | . | CASSWRGVSNQPQHF
TRBJ1-4 | TRBV27 | . | TRBD1 | CASSLSTPHRGRVLEKLFF
TRBJ1-2 | TRBV6-2/TRBV6-3 | . | . | CASSYSDGYTF
TRBJ2-7 | TRBV7-3 | . | TRBD1 | CASSPRDRDEQYF
TRBJ1-1 | TRBV5-1 | . | TRBD1 | CASTLGTANTEAFF
TRBJ1-6 | TRBV5-1 | . | . | CASSFGGNSYNSPLHF
TRBJ1-1 | TRBV19 | . | . | CASSTVGSTEAFF
TRBJ2-3 | TRBV5-4 | . | TRBD1 | CASSGRTGKEDTQYF
TRBJ2-5 | TRBV27 | . | . | CASSWSRGPQETQYF
TRBJ2-2 | TRBV9 | . | . | CASTQGTSTGELFF
TRBJ2-1 | TRBV6-2/TRBV6-3 | many | . | CASSYLTGSHEQFF
TRBJ1-4 | TRBV2 | . | TRBD1 | CASSENRGDEKLFF
TRBJ1-1 | TRBV11-2 | . | . | CASSPNTPANTEAFF
TRBJ1-3 | TRBV5-1 | . | . | CASSLAQGRRGNTIYF
TRBJ2-7 | TRBV2 | . | . | CASSEPSVYEQYF
TRBJ2-3 | TRBV5-1 | . | TRBD2 | CASSPQRETDTQYF
TRBJ1-1 | TRBV30 | . | . | CAWSVYREYTEAFF
TRBJ2-1 | TRBV10-3 | . | . | CAISEYSAGSGNEQFF
TRBJ1-1 | TRBV6-5 | . | . | CASGRLGRAFF
TRBJ1-1 | TRBV2 | . | . | CASRYRVSAEAFF
TRBJ2-1 | TRBV15 | once | TRBD2 | CATSFGASGRSSYNEQFF
TRBJ1-1 | TRBV9 | . | TRBD1 | CASSRQGNTEAFF
TRBJ2-7 | TRBV5-5 | . | TRBD1 | CASSPFGTVYEQYF
TRBJ2-7 | TRBV12-1 | . | . | CASSPEGLPYF
TRBJ2-2 | TRBV19 | . | . | CASSIIEATGELFF
TRBJ1-3 | TRBV12-3/TRBV12-4 | . | TRBD1 | CANRGSSGNTIYF
TRBJ2-3 | TRBV5-1 | once | . | CASSDTSPGVDTDTQYF
TRBJ2-2 | TRBV27 | . | . | CASSLRETNTGELFF
TRBJ1-1 | TRBV9 | . | . | CASSAGATEAFF
TRBJ2-7 | TRBV30 | . | TRBD1 | CAWGQGAPGEQYF
TRBJ2-3 | TRBV28 | once | TRBD1 | CASRPPTGLGTDTQYF
TRBJ1-2 | TRBV5-6 | . | . | CASSLGGNYGYTF
TRBJ2-3 | TRBV7-2 | . | TRBD2 | CASSLSGSTDTQYF
TRBJ1-2 | TRBV28 | . | . | CASLGVRGYTF
TRBJ1-2 | TRBV6-5 | . | TRBD1 | CASSADRGRRGYTF
TRBJ1-1 | TRBV6-5 | . | . | CASSYGPEGYTEAFF
TRBJ2-1 | TRBV7-8 | . | TRBD2 | CASSLTAGGPYNEQFF
TRBJ2-1 | TRBV27 | . | . | CASSFFGRGQTYNEQFF
TRBJ2-7 | TRBV14 | once | TRBD2 | CASSPTSGKYEQYF
TRBJ1-2 | TRBV12-3/TRBV12-4 | . | . | CASSLSGGYTF
TRBJ1-2 | TRBV2 | . | . | CASSDGGGYTF